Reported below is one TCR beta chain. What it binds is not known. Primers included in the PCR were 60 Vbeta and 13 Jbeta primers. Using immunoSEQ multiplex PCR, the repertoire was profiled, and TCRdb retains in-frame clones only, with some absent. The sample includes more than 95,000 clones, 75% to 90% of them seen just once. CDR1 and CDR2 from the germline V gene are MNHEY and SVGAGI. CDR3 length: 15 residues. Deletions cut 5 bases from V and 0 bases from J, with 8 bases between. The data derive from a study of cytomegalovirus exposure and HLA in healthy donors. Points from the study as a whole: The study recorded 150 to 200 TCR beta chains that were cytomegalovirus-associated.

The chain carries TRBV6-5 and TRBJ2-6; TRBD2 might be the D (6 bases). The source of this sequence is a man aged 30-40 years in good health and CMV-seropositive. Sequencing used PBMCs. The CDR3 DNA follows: TGTGCCAGCAGTAGGGACTTCTCTGGGGCCAACGTCCTGACTTTC. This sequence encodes CASSRDFSGANVLTF.